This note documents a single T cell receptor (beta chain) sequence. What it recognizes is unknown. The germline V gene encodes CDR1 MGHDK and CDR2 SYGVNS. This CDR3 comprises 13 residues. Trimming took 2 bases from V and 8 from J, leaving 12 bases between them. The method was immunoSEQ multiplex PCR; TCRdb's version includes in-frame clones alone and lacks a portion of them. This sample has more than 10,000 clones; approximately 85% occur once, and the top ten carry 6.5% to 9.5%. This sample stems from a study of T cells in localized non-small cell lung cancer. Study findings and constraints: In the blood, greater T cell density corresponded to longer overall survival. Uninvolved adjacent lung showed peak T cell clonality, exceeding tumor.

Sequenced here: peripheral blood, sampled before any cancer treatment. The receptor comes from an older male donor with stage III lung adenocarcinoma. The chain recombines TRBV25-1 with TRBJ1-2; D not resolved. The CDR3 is CASSEPAAFGYTF. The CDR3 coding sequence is TGTGCCAGCAGTGAACCGGCCGCGTTCGGCTACACCTTC.